This paragraph reports one T cell receptor (beta chain). The antigen remains unidentified. V shed 6 bases, J shed 9 bases, and the junction held 4 bases outside the gene matches. The CDR3 runs to 12 residues. Germline CDR1 reads KGHDR; CDR2 reads SFDVKD. This sample is drawn from a study of T cell responses to AZD1222 COVID-19 vaccine. Findings and limits, study-wide: With dominance at 160-218 and 743-854, vaccine-associated CD4 TCRs spanned spike.

Only in-frame clones appear in the TCRdb table, and some are missing; sequencing was by immunoSEQ multiplex PCR. The sample has nearly 110,000 clones, 70% to 90% seen once. The chain combines TRBV24-1 with TRBJ1-2, with 9 bases aligning to TRBD1. The clonotype was recovered from an adult who received the AZD1222 COVID-19 vaccine. The source material was peripheral blood, sampled 28 days after the second AZD1222 dose. As DNA, the CDR3 is TGTGCCACCAGTACAGGGGGCTGGAGCTACACCTTC. This codes for CATSTGGWSYTF.